The 28 T cell receptor beta chains given below trace back to one sample, sequenced in a study of radiotherapy plus CTLA-4 blockade in lung cancer. Assay used: immunoSEQ multiplex PCR; TCRdb lists only in-frame clones, some missing. The data contain 85,000 to 120,000 clones, more than 75% of them singletons. Source: peripheral blood, taken from a patient treated with radiotherapy plus ipilimumab. The receptor source for this set is a human donor with non-small cell lung cancer that progressed on radiotherapy plus ipilimumab. Some clones in this sample may be carry-over from other donors' samples.

This chain uses TRBV7-8 with TRBJ1-3; 7 nucleotides match TRBD1. V lost 5 bases and J lost 0; bases outside the gene matches: 19. CDR1 SGHVS and CDR2 FQNEAQ come from the germline V gene. There are 20 residues in the CDR3. CDR3 nucleotide sequence: TGTGCCAGCAGCCCCAGATCTTATTGGACAGGCCGAACCTCTGGAAACACCATATATTTT. It is translated as CASSPRSYWTGRTSGNTIYF.

As DNA, the CDR3 is TGTGCCAGCAGCTTAACAGGGGGCGTAGCCAACGTCCTGACTTTC. Translated, it gives CASSLTGGVANVLTF. The chain has TRBV2 and TRBJ2-6, with TRBD1 matching over 9 bases. CDR1 and CDR2 from the germline V gene are SNHLY and FYNNEI. V lost 6 bases, J lost 7 bases, and 7 bases stayed unmatched. The CDR3 is made up of 15 amino acids.

The V and J genes are TRBV18 and TRBJ2-7, with TRBD2 matching 8 bases. Germline V CDR1 and CDR2: KGHSH, LQKENI. The CDR3 is 15 residues long. Trimming took 6 bases from V and 5 from J; bases not matched to a gene: 12. The CDR3 nucleotides read TGTGCCAGCTCGTTAAGACGGGGGGGTTCTGACGAGCAGTACTTC. Amino acids: CASSLRRGGSDEQYF.

CDR3 sequence: CASSFEGVPNQPQHF. CDR3 coding DNA: TGTGCCAGCAGCTTCGAGGGGGTGCCCAATCAGCCCCAGCATTTT. The chain has TRBV7-8 and TRBJ1-5; tentatively, D is TRBD1 (6 bases). The CDR3 is 15 amino acids. Germline V gene lookup returns CDR1 SGHVS and CDR2 FQNEAQ. With 3 bases removed from V and 3 bases from J, the gap between germline ends came to 12 bases.

This chain connects TRBV19 to TRBJ2-2; 10 nucleotides line up with TRBD1. The CDR3 loop spans 15 amino acids. V was clipped by 5 bases and J by 5 bases; unmatched bases: 5. In germline, CDR1 is LNHDA, CDR2 SQIVND (reference sequence). CDR3 nucleotide sequence: TGTGCCAGTAGTGGTAGGACAGGGGGAACCGGGGAGCTGTTTTTT. This gives the protein CASSGRTGGTGELFF.

There are a few counts of this clone. The chain recombines TRBV2 with TRBJ1-1, with TRBD1 identical over 7 bases. The CDR3 runs to 14 residues. The junction had 6 bases not matched to a gene; V was cut back by 7 bases and J by 1 base. Germline V lookup: CDR1 SNHLY, CDR2 FYNNEI. The CDR3 DNA sequence: TGTGCCAGCACCCTGGGACAGACGAACACTGAAGCTTTCTTT. It specifies CASTLGQTNTEAFF.

Here the CDR3 reads CASSLVQTGPYGYTF. For the CDR3, the DNA is TGCGCCAGCAGCTTGGTACAGACAGGGCCCTATGGCTACACCTTC. The chain links TRBV5-1 to TRBJ1-2; 7 nucleotides match TRBD1. CDR1 is SGHRS and CDR2 is YFSETQ in the germline V gene. This CDR3 comprises 15 residues. V shed 0 bases and J 4 bases; nucleotides not matched to a gene: 6.

The chain recombines TRBV5-1 with TRBJ1-5; 7 nucleotides line up with TRBD1. With V trimmed by 1 base and J by 5 bases, 3 bases remained unmatched. The CDR3 spans 14 residues. Germline V gives CDR1 SGHRS, CDR2 YFSETQ. In DNA form, the CDR3 reads TGCGCCAGCAGCTTGAGAGGGGGCGATCAGCCCCAGCATTTT. Amino acids: CASSLRGGDQPQHF. The entire variable domain, with the rest obtained from reference TRBV5-1 and TRBJ1-5, is as follows: KAGVTQTPRYLIKTRGQQVTLSCSPISGHRSVSWYQQTPGQGLQFLFEYFSETQRNKGNFPGRFSGRQFSNSRSEMNVSTLELGDSALYLCASSLRGGDQPQHFGDGTRLSIL.

The chain couples TRBV7-9 to TRBJ1-1; possible D gene TRBD1, 6 bases. Germline-derived CDR1 and CDR2 are SEHNR and FQNEAQ (reference sequence). V was clipped by 7 bases and J by 10 bases, with 25 bases between them. This CDR3 spans 15 amino acids. CDR3 region: CASTDPRTGTNRAFF. CDR3 sequence (DNA): TGTGCCAGCACTGACCCTCGGACGGGGACAAATCGAGCTTTCTTT.

The chain combines TRBV4-2 with TRBJ1-5; no clear D gene. The germline V gene has CDR1 LGHNA and CDR2 YNFKEQ. There are 16 residues in the CDR3. Trimming cost V 2 bases and J 3 bases, with 14 bases left between them. CDR3 protein: CASSQFPKGINQPQHF. The DNA of the CDR3 is TGTGCCAGCAGCCAATTCCCCAAGGGAATCAATCAGCCCCAGCATTTT.

V gene TRBV4-1 combines with J gene TRBJ1-4; D unclear. The CDR3 is 13 amino acids. CDR1 is MGHRA, CDR2 YSYEKL, per germline. V was cut by 4 bases and J by 7 bases, with 10 bases left in between. The CDR3 DNA follows: TGCGCCAGCAGCCCTAACGAGATTGAAAAACTGTTTTTT. Residues: CASSPNEIEKLFF.

This clone was seen once. The chain is built from TRBV30 and TRBJ1-5, with a possible D match to TRBD1 (5 bases). The V and J ends lost 1 base and 6 bases respectively, with 13 bases between them. This CDR3 spans 14 amino acids. From germline, CDR1 is GTSNPN and CDR2 SVGIG (reference sequence). The CDR3 nucleotides read TGTGCCTGGAGTGGACCTGGGGGTTCTCAGCCCCAGCATTTT. Amino acid sequence: CAWSGPGGSQPQHF. Based on the CDR3 plus reference TRBV30 and TRBJ1-5, the full variable domain is SQTIHQWPATLVQPVGSPLSLECTVEGTSNPNLYWYRQAAGRGLQLLFYSVGIGQISSEVPQNLSASRPQDRQFILSSKKLLLSDSGFYLCAWSGPGGSQPQHFGDGTRLSIL.

V gene TRBV7-8 combines with J gene TRBJ1-4; no firm D call. Germline-derived CDR1 and CDR2 are SGHVS and FQNEAQ. Trimming stripped 5 bases from V and 5 bases from J, with 15 bases between. The CDR3 consists of 15 residues. CDR3 bases: TGTGCCAGCAGCCCCCAGATACCGTCAAATGAAAAACTGTTTTTT. The encoded protein is CASSPQIPSNEKLFF.

The chain links TRBV4-3 to TRBJ2-5; weak D call: TRBD1 (5 bases). The germline V gene encodes CDR1 LGHNA and CDR2 YSLEER. The V gene lost 0 bases and the J gene lost 6 bases, with 26 bases spanning the gap. This CDR3 is built from 19 residues. CDR3 region: CASSQDAVVGQGFVKTQYF. Written as DNA, the CDR3 is TGCGCCAGCAGCCAAGACGCGGTAGTGGGGCAAGGGTTTGTAAAGACCCAGTACTTC.

The chain combines TRBV9 with TRBJ2-5; D uncertain. The length of the CDR3 is 14 residues. Germline assignment: CDR1 SGDLS and CDR2 YYNGEE. Deletions cut 0 bases from V and 2 bases from J, with 8 bases between. In DNA, the CDR3 is TGTGCCAGCAGCGTAGCTTCAAATCAAGAGACCCAGTACTTC. Protein sequence: CASSVASNQETQYF.

This clone was seen once. The chain employs TRBV11-3 and TRBJ1-5; no clear D gene. The germline gives CDR1 SGHNT, CDR2 YENEEA. This CDR3 contains 14 residues. Deletions cut 5 bases from V and 3 bases from J, with 11 bases between. The CDR3 loop reads CASSLRRNNQPQHF. The CDR3 nucleotides are TGTGCCAGCAGCCTCCGACGGAACAATCAGCCCCAGCATTTT.

The genes are TRBV5-1 and TRBJ2-5, with D perhaps matching TRBD2 (5 bases). Per germline, CDR1 SGHRS and CDR2 YFSETQ. The CDR3 runs to 14 residues. Trimming took off 3 bases at V and 3 bases at J, with 12 bases between the two ends. Here the CDR3 reads CASSSRGYEETQYF. The CDR3 DNA follows: TGCGCCAGCAGCTCCCGAGGGTACGAAGAGACCCAGTACTTC.

The rearrangement joins TRBV7-2 to TRBJ1-4; 7 bases agree with TRBD1. Germline values: CDR1 SGHTA, CDR2 FQGNSA. Germline trimming cut 6 bases from V and 0 bases from J; bases unmatched to any gene: 4. The CDR3 totals 15 residues. CDR3 DNA: TGTGCCAGCAGTAGACAGGGTTCAACTAATGAAAAACTGTTTTTT. Protein sequence: CASSRQGSTNEKLFF.

The count of this clone is one. The rearrangement links TRBV4-2 to TRBJ2-2, with unresolved D. Trimming pared 4 bases from V and 8 bases from J, leaving 5 bases between. The CDR3 covers 11 residues. In germline, CDR1 is LGHNA, CDR2 YNFKEQ. The CDR3 bases are TGTGCCAGCAGCCGCGAGGGGGAGCTGTTTTTT. Translated: CASSREGELFF.

The chain joins TRBV6-6 to TRBJ1-5; TRBD1 matches 7 bases. The CDR3 has 15 amino acids. Trimming took 6 bases from V and 3 from J; bases not matched to a gene: 8. Germline-derived CDR1 and CDR2 are MNHNY and SVGAGI (reference sequence). The CDR3 sequence: CASSEGTANNQPQHF. DNA of the CDR3: TGTGCCAGCAGCGAGGGGACAGCCAACAATCAGCCCCAGCATTTT.

CDR3 sequence reads: CASSPRQGTNEKLFF. The CDR3 nucleotides are TGTGCCAGCTCACCGCGACAGGGAACTAATGAAAAACTGTTTTTT. V is TRBV18 and J is TRBJ1-4; 7 positions match TRBD1. The germline V gene encodes CDR1 KGHSH and CDR2 LQKENI. The length of the CDR3 is 15 residues. V was clipped by 3 bases and J by 1 base; unmatched bases: 2.

The chain links TRBV12-5 to TRBJ1-3; TRBD1 aligns across 9 bases. V shed 6 bases and J 6 bases; nucleotides not matched to a gene: 12. Germline values: CDR1 LGHNT, CDR2 FRNRAP. The CDR3 is 16 amino acids. The CDR3 sequence is CASGEPTGGRENTIYF. The DNA of the CDR3 is TGTGCTAGTGGCGAACCTACAGGGGGCAGGGAAAACACCATATATTTT.

This chain connects TRBV7-6 to TRBJ2-5; the D gene could be TRBD1 or TRBD2 (5 bases each). The CDR3 is 13 residues long. CDR1 and CDR2 (germline): SGHVS, FNYEAQ. With 5 bases removed from V and 9 bases from J, the gap between germline ends came to 16 bases. CDR3 DNA sequence: TGTGCCAGCAGCCGAGGGGCCCGCGGGTCCCAGTACTTC. Its protein is CASSRGARGSQYF.

The V and J genes are TRBV4-2 and TRBJ1-2; no reliable D call. V lost 5 bases, J lost 4 bases, and 14 bases lay in between. Germline V gives CDR1 LGHNA, CDR2 YNFKEQ. This CDR3 is built from 14 residues. CDR3 protein: CASSSLTSLYGYTF. The CDR3 DNA is TGTGCCAGCAGCTCGCTGACCTCCCTCTATGGCTACACCTTC.

This clone was counted once. The chain employs TRBV9 and TRBJ2-5, with D possibly matching TRBD1 (5 bases). Looked up from germline, CDR1 is SGDLS and CDR2 is YYNGEE. This CDR3 is 13 amino acids long. Trimming removed 0 bases at V and 5 bases at J, with 8 bases between. The CDR3: CASSVGGSETQYF. In nucleotides, the CDR3 is TGTGCCAGCAGCGTAGGGGGCTCGGAGACCCAGTACTTC.

CDR3 DNA sequence: TGTGCCAGCAGCCAGGCTTACAGGGTATTTTACAATGAGCAGTTCTTC. Residues: CASSQAYRVFYNEQFF. The chain joins TRBV14 to TRBJ2-1; perhaps TRBD1 as D (6 bases). The V gene lost 3 bases and the J gene lost 4 bases, with 16 bases spanning the gap. CDR1 SGHDN and CDR2 FVKESK come from the germline V gene. The CDR3 contains 16 residues.

The chain is built from TRBV28 and TRBJ2-7, with D unresolved. This CDR3 is 13 amino acids long. CDR1 is MDHEN, CDR2 SYDVKM, per germline. Trimming took 5 bases from V and 0 from J, leaving 8 bases between them. The CDR3 region has the DNA TGTGCCAGCAGTCTTTGGACCTCCTACGAGCAGTACTTC. It is translated as CASSLWTSYEQYF.

V usage is TRBV7-2 and J usage is TRBJ1-2; 9 positions match TRBD1. With 5 bases clipped from V and 7 bases from J, the junction kept 8 bases outside the gene matches. This CDR3 region has 14 residues. The germline CDR1 and CDR2 sequences are SGHTA and FQGNSA. CDR3 in DNA: TGTGCCAGCAGCGATATGACAGGGGGGGTTGGCTACACCTTC. Its protein product is CASSDMTGGVGYTF.